These 28 T cell receptor beta chains were sequenced from one sample in a study of early T cells in non-severe SARS-CoV-2 infection. TCRdb ran MiXCR on the 5' RACE reads and lists one entry per CDR3 protein. The sample has about 70,000 distinct CDR3 sequences; 10% to 12% are singletons. Material: whole blood. The receptors here all came from an adult who was a healthcare worker with PCR-confirmed SARS-CoV-2 infection or an uninfected control (not recorded which).

This clonotype has a handful of counts. The rearrangement joins TRBV12-3 or TRBV12-4 to TRBJ2-3; D may match TRBD1 or TRBD2 (6 bases each). The CDR3 runs 13 residues. V was clipped by 6 bases and J by 6 bases, with 13 bases between them. CDR3 DNA: TGTGCCAGCAGCCCCGGGGGCCGGGATACGCAGTATTTT. This encodes CASSPGGRDTQYF.

Only a few counts were recorded for this clonotype. This rearrangement joins TRBV5-4 to TRBJ2-5; 8 nucleotides align to TRBD1. This CDR3 has 18 amino acids. J lost 3 bases, V lost 2 bases, and 15 bases had no gene match. Per germline, CDR1 SGHNT and CDR2 YYREEE (reference sequence). The CDR3 nucleotides are TGTGCCAGCAGCTTCGGTTCATCAACAGGGGGATGGGAAGAGACCCAGTACTTC. The encoded protein is CASSFGSSTGGWEETQYF. The full variable domain, its missing parts supplied by reference TRBV5-4 and TRBJ2-5, is ETGVTQSPTHLIKTRGQQVTLRCSSQSGHNTVSWYQQALGQGPQFIFQYYREEENGRGNFPPRFSGLQFPNYSSELNVNALELDDSALYLCASSFGSSTGGWEETQYFGPGTRLLVL.

This clonotype was seen repeatedly, ten times or more. V and J are TRBV20-1 and TRBJ2-7; D is ambiguous. Germline V gene sequence: CDR1 DFQATT, CDR2 SNEGSKA (reference sequence). This CDR3 contains 14 residues. V was trimmed by 2 bases and J by 5 bases, leaving 16 bases between them. CDR3 in amino acids: CSARSLRASHEQYF. The CDR3, as DNA: TGCAGTGCTAGATCACTGAGAGCTAGTCACGAGCAGTACTTC.

In its sample, this clonotype was seen a few times. The chain couples TRBV12-3 or TRBV12-4 to TRBJ2-7, with 7 bases that match TRBD1. Trimming removed 5 bases from V and 0 bases from J; junction bases left unmatched: 10. The CDR3 runs 16 residues. In DNA form, the CDR3 reads TGTGCCAGCAGTCCTACGGACAGGTTGGACTCCTACGAGCAGTACTTC. Translated, it gives CASSPTDRLDSYEQYF.

Many counts were recorded for this clonotype. The chain recombines TRBV6-2 or TRBV6-3 with TRBJ2-1, with 7 positions matching TRBD1. The CDR3 has 14 amino acids. Trimming cost V 4 bases and J 0 bases; bases outside gene matches: 0. CDR1 MNHEY and CDR2 SVGEGT come from the germline V gene. The CDR3 bases are TGTGCCAGCAGTTGGGACAGCTCCTACAATGAGCAGTTCTTC. The encoded protein is CASSWDSSYNEQFF.

This clonotype was counted at least ten times. This rearrangement joins TRBV10-3 to TRBJ1-2; D unresolved. Trimming removed 4 bases from V and 8 bases from J, with 11 bases in between. CDR1 and CDR2 from the germline V gene are ENHRY and SYGVKD. CDR3 size: 12 residues. The CDR3 nucleotides read TGTGCCATCAGTGGGACTCTTGAGGGCTACACCTTC. This translates into CAISGTLEGYTF.

In this sample, this clonotype turned up a few times. J is TRBJ2-4 and V is TRBV28; a possible D gene is TRBD1 (6 bases). This CDR3 is built from 16 residues. Looked up from germline, CDR1 is MDHEN and CDR2 is SYDVKM. V shed 6 bases and J shed 1 base, with 16 bases lying between them. In DNA, the CDR3 is TGTGCCAGCAGCTCCCGGCAGGGGCTTGCCAAAAACATTCAGTACTTC. This sequence encodes CASSSRQGLAKNIQYF.

The chain employs TRBV27 and TRBJ2-7; D unresolved. CDR1 is MNHEY, CDR2 SMNVEV, per germline (reference sequence). Trimming pared 5 bases from V and 3 bases from J, leaving 14 bases between. The CDR3 is 14 residues long. The CDR3: CASSPLSGIYEQYF. In DNA form, the CDR3 reads TGTGCCAGCAGTCCCCTGTCGGGTATCTACGAGCAGTACTTC.

This rearrangement joins TRBV12-3 or TRBV12-4 to TRBJ2-1, with TRBD2 matching over 13 bases. The CDR3 is 18 residues long. J was trimmed by 4 bases and V by 6 bases; bases with no gene match: 12. The CDR3 region has the DNA TGTGCCAGCAGCCTACTAGCGGGGGGGCAGAGGTTTTACAATGAGCAGTTCTTC. Translation: CASSLLAGGQRFYNEQFF.

This rearrangement joins TRBV30 to TRBJ2-2; D is unclear. Per the germline V gene, CDR1 is GTSNPN and CDR2 is SVGIG (reference sequence). The V gene lost 3 bases and the J gene lost 9 bases, with 20 bases spanning the gap. There are 15 residues in the CDR3. CDR3 nucleotides: TGTGCCTGGAGCCGACCCAACAACCGAGGCCGGGAGCTGTTTTTT. Translating gives CAWSRPNNRGRELFF.

The sample holds a few counts of this clonotype. CDR3 sequence (DNA): TGTGCCAGCAGCTTATTAGGGGTCGATACGCAGTATTTT. This encodes CASSLLGVDTQYF. This chain uses TRBV7-6 with TRBJ2-3; D perhaps matches TRBD1 (5 bases). This CDR3 is built from 13 residues. Germline CDR1 and CDR2: SGHVS and FNYEAQ. V shed 2 bases and J shed 6 bases, with 9 bases lying between them.

This clonotype appeared many times. This sequence joins TRBV11-2 and TRBJ2-3; D is unclear. Germline V CDR1 and CDR2: SGHAT, FQNNGV. The CDR3 runs 16 residues. The germline V and J ends were trimmed by 5 bases and 4 bases, with 19 bases remaining between them. CDR3 DNA sequence: TGTGCCAGCAGCCTACAAGGCCTCGCCCTAGCAGATACGCAGTATTTT. Translation gives CASSLQGLALADTQYF.

This clonotype was seen many times. The V and J genes are TRBV4-2 and TRBJ2-5, with 8 bases identical to TRBD1. The CDR3 has 12 residues. V was clipped by 4 bases and J by 6 bases; unmatched bases: 1. CDR1 and CDR2 from the germline V gene are LGHNA and YNFKEQ. Here the CDR3 DNA reads TGTGCCAGCAGCCCCAGGGGGCAGACCCAGTACTTC. Translated, it gives CASSPRGQTQYF.

This clonotype was picked up a small number of times. This chain links TRBV12-3 or TRBV12-4 with TRBJ2-5; 9 bases fit TRBD2. CDR3 length: 17 amino acids. V shed 8 bases, J shed 1 base, and the junction held 14 bases outside the gene matches. DNA for the CDR3: TGTGCCAGCGTTGGCGGAGCGGGGGGCCGACCCCAAGAGACCCAGTACTTC. It yields the protein CASVGGAGGRPQETQYF.

The chain uses TRBV7-9 and TRBJ1-2; weak D call: TRBD1 (5 bases). The CDR3 is 15 amino acids. Germline CDR1 is SEHNR and CDR2 is FQNEAQ (reference sequence). Trimming pared 5 bases from V and 2 bases from J, leaving 15 bases between. CDR3 nucleotide sequence: TGTGCCAGCAGCCAATCGGACACGGCGAACTATGGCTACACCTTC. Translating it yields CASSQSDTANYGYTF. The variable domain in full, with the rest retrieved from reference TRBV7-9 and TRBJ1-2, is DTGVSQNPRHKITKRGQNVTFRCDPISEHNRLYWYRQTLGQGPEFLTYFQNEAQLEKSRLLSDRFSAERPKGSFSTLEIQRTEQGDSAMYLCASSQSDTANYGYTFGSGTRLTVV.

This clonotype appeared a few times. J is TRBJ2-7 and V is TRBV12-3 or TRBV12-4; D uncertain. V dropped 7 bases and J dropped 0 bases, with 10 bases sitting between them. The CDR3 has 13 amino acids. CDR3 bases: TGTGCCAGCACGCCGAGCAACTCCTACGAGCAGTACTTC. This translates into CASTPSNSYEQYF.

This clonotype has ten or more counts. The CDR3 DNA reads TGCAGTGCTAGAAAGGTCCTTAACTATGGCTACACCTTC. Its protein is CSARKVLNYGYTF. The chain is built from TRBV20-1 and TRBJ1-2; D ambiguous. CDR1 and CDR2 from the germline V gene are DFQATT and SNEGSKA (reference sequence). The V end lost 2 bases, the J end lost 1 base, and 8 bases lay between the germline ends. The CDR3 covers 13 residues.

This clonotype appeared many times. The V gene is TRBV3-1, the J gene TRBJ2-1, with D possibly being TRBD2 (6 bases). The CDR3 length is 15 residues. V lost 7 bases and J lost 9, with 22 bases in between. The germline V gene encodes CDR1 LGHDT and CDR2 YNNKEL (reference sequence). CDR3 DNA: TGTGCCAGCACCCCGCCAGGAGGGTCGCTGGGTGAGCAGTTCTTC. Its protein is CASTPPGGSLGEQFF.

This clonotype was detected only a few times. The V gene is TRBV12-3 or TRBV12-4, the J gene TRBJ1-5; D not certain. The CDR3 is made up of 12 amino acids. Deletions cut 7 bases from V and 5 bases from J, with 9 bases between. CDR3 in amino acids: CASKLVDQPQHF. The DNA of the CDR3 is TGTGCCAGCAAGTTAGTGGATCAGCCCCAGCATTTT.

The genes are TRBV5-1 and TRBJ1-1; TRBD1 aligns across 7 bases. Trimming took 4 bases from V and 5 from J; bases not matched to a gene: 8. CDR1 and CDR2 (germline): SGHRS, YFSETQ. This CDR3 region has 14 residues. The CDR3 loop is CASSTDRAETEAFF. The DNA of the CDR3 is TGCGCCAGCAGCACCGACAGGGCCGAAACTGAAGCTTTCTTT.

Ten or more counts support this clonotype. DNA for the CDR3: TGTGCCAGCAGTTACCTGGGGACTAGCGGTCGCACAGATACGCAGTATTTT. The encoded protein is CASSYLGTSGRTDTQYF. The gene calls are TRBV6-2 or TRBV6-3 and TRBJ2-3; 11 positions match TRBD2. The CDR3 runs 17 residues. Germline CDR1 MNHEY, CDR2 SVGEGT. The V and J ends lost 2 bases and 1 base, in that order; junction bases with no gene match: 5.

This clonotype was detected only a few times. The rearrangement links TRBV7-8 to TRBJ2-1; 11 bases agree with TRBD1. V shed 5 bases and J 7 bases; nucleotides not matched to a gene: 10. The CDR3 is made up of 16 amino acids. Per germline, CDR1 SGHVS and CDR2 FQNEAQ. The CDR3 sequence: CASSVVGQGARNEQFF. CDR3 coding DNA: TGTGCCAGCAGCGTAGTAGGACAGGGGGCGAGGAATGAGCAGTTCTTC.

This clonotype turned up a few times. The chain couples TRBV30 to TRBJ2-5; weak D call: TRBD2 (6 bases). Per germline, CDR1 GTSNPN and CDR2 SVGIG (reference sequence). This CDR3 spans 12 amino acids. V lost 5 bases, J lost 4 bases, and 11 bases lay in between. CDR3 in DNA: TGTGCCTGGTTGGGCGGGGCAGAGACCCAGTACTTC. As protein: CAWLGGAETQYF.

This clonotype has more than one count but fewer than ten. This sequence joins TRBV7-6 and TRBJ2-2; 10 nucleotides match TRBD2. The CDR3 has 16 residues. Germline V gives CDR1 SGHVS, CDR2 FNYEAQ. Trimming at V came to 2 bases and at J to 1 base, leaving 1 base not matched to a gene. The CDR3 region has the DNA TGTGCCAGCAGCTTACGACTAGCGGGGAACACCGGGGAGCTGTTTTTT. This sequence encodes CASSLRLAGNTGELFF.

This clonotype was counted at least ten times. The CDR3 DNA sequence: TGTGCCAGCTCCCCGGGGAGAGGCTATGGCTACACCTTC. Its protein product is CASSPGRGYGYTF. The chain recombines TRBV7-9 with TRBJ1-2, with D hard to call. Germline-derived CDR1 and CDR2 are SEHNR and FQNEAQ (reference sequence). V shed 8 bases and J shed 4 bases, with 14 bases lying between them. The CDR3 consists of 13 residues. The variable domain in full, with the rest retrieved from reference TRBV7-9 and TRBJ1-2, is DTGVSQNPRHKITKRGQNVTFRCDPISEHNRLYWYRQTLGQGPEFLTYFQNEAQLEKSRLLSDRFSAERPKGSFSTLEIQRTEQGDSAMYLCASSPGRGYGYTFGSGTRLTVV.

This clonotype was seen repeatedly, ten times or more. This rearrangement joins TRBV6-6 to TRBJ1-4, with TRBD1 matching 8 bases. The CDR3 contains 18 residues. Unmatched junction bases numbered 12, after V lost 6 bases and J lost 0 bases. Germline V CDR1 and CDR2: MNHNY, SVGAGI (reference sequence). The DNA for the CDR3 is TGTGCCAGCAGCCTGGACAGGGTTTTAACAACAACTAATGAAAAACTGTTTTTT. This encodes CASSLDRVLTTTNEKLFF.

This clonotype has ten or more counts. The chain recombines TRBV27 with TRBJ2-4, with unresolved D. The V and J ends lost 2 bases and 9 bases respectively, with 8 bases between them. Per germline, CDR1 MNHEY and CDR2 SMNVEV (reference sequence). The CDR3 runs to 12 residues. The CDR3 nucleotides read TGTGCCAGCAGTTTAACTGGCGCCATTCAGTACTTC. Its protein product is CASSLTGAIQYF.

This clonotype was counted between two and nine times. The chain is built from TRBV12-3 or TRBV12-4 and TRBJ2-5; TRBD1 matches at 7 bases. The CDR3 length is 16 residues. Trimming removed 5 bases from V and 5 bases from J; junction bases left unmatched: 14. For the CDR3, the DNA is TGTGCCAGCAGTCCCGTTGACAGGGCCTCCCACGAGACCCAGTACTTC. Protein sequence: CASSPVDRASHETQYF.